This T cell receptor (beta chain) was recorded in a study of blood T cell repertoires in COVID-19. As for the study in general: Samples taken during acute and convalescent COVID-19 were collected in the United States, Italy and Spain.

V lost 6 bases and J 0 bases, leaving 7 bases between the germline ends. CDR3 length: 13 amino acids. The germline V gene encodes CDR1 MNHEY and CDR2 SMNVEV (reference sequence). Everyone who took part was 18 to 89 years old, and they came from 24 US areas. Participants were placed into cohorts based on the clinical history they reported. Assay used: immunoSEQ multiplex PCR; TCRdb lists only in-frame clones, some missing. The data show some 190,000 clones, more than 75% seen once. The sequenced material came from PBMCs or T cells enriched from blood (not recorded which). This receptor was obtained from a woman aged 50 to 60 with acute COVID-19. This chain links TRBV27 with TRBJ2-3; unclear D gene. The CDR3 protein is CASSYLSTDTQYF. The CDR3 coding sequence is TGTGCCAGCAGCTACCTTAGCACAGATACGCAGTATTTT.